These 28 T cell receptor beta chains were sequenced from one sample in a study of blood T cell repertoires in COVID-19. Here immunoSEQ multiplex PCR was the method, and the copy in TCRdb shows in-frame clones only, minus some. Of about 100,000 clones in the sample, roughly 84% were seen once. Material for sequencing was peripheral blood. The receptors here all came from a human donor in a cohort sampled during active COVID-19.

Of note for this clone: At one end the junction does not follow the germline gene, possibly because of a read error. The rearrangement joins TRBV5-1 to TRBJ2-7; perhaps TRBD1 as D (5 bases). There are 15 residues in the CDR3. Germline CDR1 SGHRS, CDR2 YFSETQ. CDR3 DNA sequence: TGCGTCAGCAGGGTGGTAGGGGCCAACTCCTACGAGCAGTACTTC. It is translated as CVSRVVGANSYEQYF.

In this sample, this clone turned up a few times. This chain connects TRBV5-1 to TRBJ2-7; unclear D gene. CDR1 and CDR2 from the germline V gene are SGHRS and YFSETQ. Deletions cut 0 bases from V and 9 bases from J, with 13 bases between. This CDR3 has 13 residues. DNA of the CDR3: TGCGCCAGCAGCTTGGACCAGGTGCAAGGGCAGTACTTC. Translated, it gives CASSLDQVQGQYF.

The J gene is TRBJ2-2, the V gene TRBV5-5; D not resolved. Germline-derived CDR1 and CDR2 are SGHKS and YYEKEE (reference sequence). There are 11 residues in the CDR3. V lost 2 bases and J lost 8, with 4 bases in between. CDR3 in amino acids: CASSLLGELFF. The CDR3 DNA is TGTGCCAGCAGCTTATTAGGGGAGCTGTTTTTT.

The sample holds a few counts of this clone. V and J are TRBV5-5 and TRBJ1-5; TRBD1 might be the D (5 bases). The CDR3 spans 13 residues. Germline V gene data show CDR1 as SGHKS and CDR2 as YYEKEE (reference sequence). Trimming stripped 3 bases from V and 7 bases from J, with 11 bases between. In DNA, the CDR3 is TGTGCCAGCAGCTGGGTTGACAGCCAGCCCCAGCATTTT. Amino acids: CASSWVDSQPQHF.

The V gene is TRBV7-2, the J gene TRBJ2-1, with 8 positions matching TRBD2. V lost 5 bases to trimming and J lost 12 bases; unmatched junction nucleotides: 12. Germline loops: CDR1 SGHTA, CDR2 FQGNSA. The CDR3 has 14 amino acids. CDR3 in amino acids: CASSGLAGTGGQFF. DNA of the CDR3: TGTGCCAGCAGCGGATTAGCGGGAACCGGGGGGCAGTTCTTC.

This clone was detected once. CDR3 residues: CASSPPGQKSPLHF. The CDR3 coding sequence is TGTGCCAGCAGCCCACCGGGACAGAAGTCACCCCTCCACTTT. The genes are TRBV3-1 (or the pseudogene TRBV3-2) and TRBJ1-6, with 7 nucleotides matching TRBD1. The CDR3 has 14 amino acids. With 4 bases clipped from V and 10 bases from J, the junction kept 7 bases outside the gene matches. Germline V gives CDR1 LGHDT, CDR2 YNNKEL (reference sequence).

V gene TRBV5-1 combines with J gene TRBJ2-5; 11 nucleotides align to TRBD2. Germline-derived CDR1 and CDR2 are SGHRS and YFSETQ. The CDR3 spans 17 residues. V shed 4 bases and J 2 bases; nucleotides not matched to a gene: 10. The CDR3 DNA is TGCGCCAGCAGCGATGGAGGTAGCGGGAGGGCACAAGAGACCCAGTACTTC. This codes for CASSDGGSGRAQETQYF.

The rearrangement joins TRBV24-1 to TRBJ2-1, with TRBD2 identical over 7 bases. The CDR3 spans 20 residues. The germline gives CDR1 KGHDR, CDR2 SFDVKD. Trimming at V came to 2 bases and at J to 0 bases, leaving 15 bases not matched to a gene. The CDR3 is CATSDSLTPLAISSYNEQFF. In nucleotides, the CDR3 is TGTGCCACCAGTGATTCGCTCACCCCACTAGCGATCAGCTCCTACAATGAGCAGTTCTTC.

Only a few counts were recorded for this clone. Other DNA sequences in the sample encode the same CDR3. V is TRBV7-2 and J is TRBJ1-6; perhaps TRBD1 as D (5 bases). Germline values: CDR1 SGHTA, CDR2 FQGNSA. Trimming took 3 bases from V and 7 from J, leaving 7 bases between them. This CDR3 is 13 amino acids long. The CDR3 DNA follows: TGTGCCAGCAGCTTGGGGGGGAATTCACCCCTCCACTTT. Translated: CASSLGGNSPLHF. The full variable domain, its missing parts supplied by reference TRBV7-2 and TRBJ1-6, is GAGVSQSPSNKVTEKGKDVELRCDPISGHTALYWYRQSLGQGLEFLIYFQGNSAPDKSGLPSDRFSAERTGGSVSTLTIQRTQQEDSAVYLCASSLGGNSPLHFGNGTRLTVT.

This clone was seen more than once but under ten times. CDR3 residues: CASSYLGLSNQPQHF. For the CDR3, the DNA is TGTGCCAGCAGTTACCTCGGACTGAGCAATCAGCCCCAGCATTTT. This rearrangement joins TRBV6-2 or TRBV6-3 to TRBJ1-5, with D uncertain. V was trimmed by 2 bases and J by 1 base, leaving 9 bases between them. The CDR3 extends over 15 amino acids. CDR1 and CDR2 (germline): MNHEY, SVGEGT.

The chain recombines TRBV5-1 with TRBJ2-1, with 11 positions matching TRBD2. Germline trimming cut 0 bases from V and 3 bases from J; bases unmatched to any gene: 5. CDR3 length: 17 amino acids. Germline V CDR1 and CDR2: SGHRS, YFSETQ. The CDR3 nucleotides read TGCGCCAGCAGCTTGGCCCCAACTAGCGGGGGCTACAATGAGCAGTTCTTC. It encodes CASSLAPTSGGYNEQFF. Full variable domain (remainder filled in from reference TRBV5-1 and TRBJ2-1): KAGVTQTPRYLIKTRGQQVTLSCSPISGHRSVSWYQQTPGQGLQFLFEYFSETQRNKGNFPGRFSGRQFSNSRSEMNVSTLELGDSALYLCASSLAPTSGGYNEQFFGPGTRLTVL.

The sample holds a few counts of this clone. The V and J genes are TRBV6-1 and TRBJ2-7, with TRBD2 matching 9 bases. CDR3 length: 15 residues. Germline V gene data show CDR1 as MNHNS and CDR2 as SASEGT. V trimming: 3 bases; J trimming: 2 bases; junction bases outside the gene matches: 5. CDR3 bases: TGTGCCAGCAGTGACCAGGGACTAGCTCCCTACGAGCAGTACTTC. Translating gives CASSDQGLAPYEQYF.

This rearrangement joins TRBV5-1 to TRBJ1-5, with TRBD1 matching over 7 bases. The CDR3 consists of 15 residues. Trimming removed 2 bases from V and 2 bases from J; junction bases left unmatched: 4. Germline V gives CDR1 SGHRS, CDR2 YFSETQ. Here the CDR3 reads CASSLEGARNQPQHF. The CDR3 DNA is TGCGCCAGCAGCTTAGAGGGGGCGCGCAATCAGCCCCAGCATTTT.

The chain couples TRBV7-2 to TRBJ2-2, with a tentative D call TRBD1 (5 bases). The germline V and J ends were trimmed by 4 bases and 4 bases, with 10 bases remaining between them. Germline CDR1 is SGHTA and CDR2 is FQGNSA. The CDR3 is made up of 14 amino acids. The CDR3 nucleotides are TGTGCCAGCAGCTATACAGGTGGCACCGGGGAGCTGTTTTTT. Protein: CASSYTGGTGELFF.

The chain is built from TRBV18 and TRBJ2-2, with 14 bases lining up with TRBD2. The V segment lost 1 base and the J segment 2 bases; nucleotides outside the gene matches: 3. Germline V gives CDR1 KGHSH, CDR2 LQKENI. This CDR3 comprises 18 residues. CDR3 sequence: CASSPRLAGGLNTGELFF. The CDR3 DNA reads TGTGCCAGCTCACCACGACTAGCGGGAGGGCTAAACACCGGGGAGCTGTTTTTT.

V and J are TRBV5-4 and TRBJ2-1; TRBD1 aligns across 7 bases. J gave up 6 bases and V 4 bases, and 7 bases lay outside the gene matches. Germline lookup yields CDR1 SGHNT and CDR2 YYREEE (reference sequence). There are 14 residues in the CDR3. The CDR3 sequence: CASSADRTLNEQFF. In nucleotides, the CDR3 is TGTGCCAGCAGCGCGGACAGGACCCTCAATGAGCAGTTCTTC. The full variable domain, its missing parts supplied by reference TRBV5-4 and TRBJ2-1, is ETGVTQSPTHLIKTRGQQVTLRCSSQSGHNTVSWYQQALGQGPQFIFQYYREEENGRGNFPPRFSGLQFPNYSSELNVNALELDDSALYLCASSADRTLNEQFFGPGTRLTVL.

The chain recombines TRBV9 with TRBJ2-1; tentative D call: TRBD2 (5 bases). There are 16 residues in the CDR3. Germline V gene lookup returns CDR1 SGDLS and CDR2 YYNGEE. Between the trimmed V and J ends, which lost 0 bases and 4 bases, there was a span of 14 bases. Here the CDR3 DNA reads TGTGCCAGCAGCGTAGTTGCGGGCTCGGGTTACAATGAGCAGTTCTTC. This codes for CASSVVAGSGYNEQFF. Full variable domain (missing parts from reference TRBV9 and TRBJ2-1): DSGVTQTPKHLITATGQRVTLRCSPRSGDLSVYWYQQSLDQGLQFLIQYYNGEERAKGNILERFSAQQFPDLHSELNLSSLELGDSALYFCASSVVAGSGYNEQFFGPGTRLTVL.

The gene calls are TRBV19 and TRBJ1-2; 7 nucleotides line up with TRBD1. The CDR3 extends over 16 amino acids. Germline V CDR1 and CDR2: LNHDA, SQIVND (reference sequence). J was trimmed by 4 bases and V by 3 bases; bases with no gene match: 11. The CDR3: CASSMYLGTAGYGYTF. DNA of the CDR3: TGTGCCAGTAGTATGTATCTCGGGACAGCCGGCTATGGCTACACCTTC. The variable domain in full, completed from reference TRBV19 and TRBJ1-2, reads DGGITQSPKYLFRKEGQNVTLSCEQNLNHDAMYWYRQDPGQGLRLIYYSQIVNDFQKGDIAEGYSVSREKKESFPLTVTSAQKNPTAFYLCASSMYLGTAGYGYTFGSGTRLTVV.

V gene TRBV28 combines with J gene TRBJ1-5, with 7 bases that match TRBD1. The CDR3 has 18 residues. CDR1 is MDHEN and CDR2 is SYDVKM in the germline V gene. Unmatched junction bases numbered 19, after V lost 6 bases and J lost 5 bases. This CDR3 is CASSPGTAGVGAHQPQHF. CDR3 sequence (DNA): TGTGCCAGCAGCCCCGGGACAGCGGGAGTAGGGGCGCATCAGCCCCAGCATTTT.

This chain connects TRBV5-1 to TRBJ2-1, with 14 nucleotides matching TRBD2. CDR1 SGHRS and CDR2 YFSETQ come from the germline V gene. V lost 1 base, J lost 6 bases, and 6 bases stayed unmatched. The length of the CDR3 is 17 residues. CDR3 residues: CASSLLGLAGDFNEQFF. The CDR3 coding sequence is TGCGCCAGCAGCTTGCTGGGACTAGCGGGAGATTTCAATGAGCAGTTCTTC. Full variable domain (missing parts from reference TRBV5-1 and TRBJ2-1): KAGVTQTPRYLIKTRGQQVTLSCSPISGHRSVSWYQQTPGQGLQFLFEYFSETQRNKGNFPGRFSGRQFSNSRSEMNVSTLELGDSALYLCASSLLGLAGDFNEQFFGPGTRLTVL.

The rearrangement links TRBV7-2 to TRBJ1-2, with D maybe TRBD1 (6 bases). The CDR3 totals 14 residues. Trimming took off 5 bases at V and 4 bases at J, with 14 bases between the two ends. CDR1 SGHTA and CDR2 FQGNSA come from the germline V gene. CDR3 nucleotide sequence: TGTGCCAGCAGCCCTTCCGGACAGATCTATGGCTACACCTTC. This translates into CASSPSGQIYGYTF.

This sequence joins TRBV11-2 and TRBJ2-6; possible D gene TRBD2, 7 bases. Trimming left V 1 base short and J 4 bases short, with 17 bases between. The CDR3 runs 18 residues. CDR1 is SGHAT, CDR2 FQNNGV, per germline. The CDR3 sequence: CASSLVWGGGAGANVLTF. Written as DNA, the CDR3 is TGTGCCAGCAGCTTAGTCTGGGGAGGGGGGGCCGGGGCCAACGTCCTGACTTTC.

In DNA form, the CDR3 reads TGTGCCAGCAGCTTAGGACTAGCGGGAGTGGGCCATGAGCAGTTCTTC. It is translated as CASSLGLAGVGHEQFF. This sequence joins TRBV7-2 and TRBJ2-1; TRBD2 matches 12 bases. The germline gives CDR1 SGHTA, CDR2 FQGNSA. This CDR3 spans 16 amino acids. J was trimmed by 8 bases and V by 1 base; bases with no gene match: 6.

The rearrangement uses TRBV10-2 and TRBJ1-2, with unresolved D. Germline lookup yields CDR1 WSHSY and CDR2 SAAADI. The CDR3 is made up of 16 amino acids. Deletions cut 0 bases from V and 0 bases from J, with 11 bases between. The CDR3 region has the DNA TGCGCCAGCAGTGAGTCTTGGGCAGATGCTAACTATGGCTACACCTTC. Its protein product is CASSESWADANYGYTF.

V and J are TRBV5-5 and TRBJ2-5, with TRBD2 as a possible D gene (6 bases). Trimming took 2 bases from V and 3 from J, leaving 11 bases between them. The CDR3 extends over 14 amino acids. Germline V lookup: CDR1 SGHKS, CDR2 YYEKEE (reference sequence). The CDR3 DNA reads TGTGCCAGCAGCTTCTGGGGGGTAGAAGAGACCCAGTACTTC. This sequence encodes CASSFWGVEETQYF.

The chain combines TRBV10-3 with TRBJ2-3; 12 nucleotides align to TRBD2. CDR3 size: 14 residues. Germline V CDR1 and CDR2: ENHRY, SYGVKD. V dropped 10 bases and J dropped 6; count of bases not matched to a gene: 8. CDR3 coding DNA: TGTGCCACCCACAGGACTAGCGGGGCTGATACGCAGTATTTT. It translates to CATHRTSGADTQYF.

V gene TRBV30 combines with J gene TRBJ2-3; weak D call: TRBD2 (6 bases). This CDR3 comprises 13 residues. V dropped 5 bases and J dropped 10 bases, with 19 bases sitting between them. Germline-derived CDR1 and CDR2 are GTSNPN and SVGIG (reference sequence). As DNA, the CDR3 is TGTGCCTGGGCATCGGGACTGCCCTTTCCGCAGTATTTT. It is translated as CAWASGLPFPQYF.

The chain employs TRBV11-2 and TRBJ2-2, with D possibly TRBD2 on 6 matching bases. The CDR3 sequence is 14 residues long. Trimming removed 6 bases at V and 6 bases at J, with 14 bases between. The germline V gene has CDR1 SGHAT and CDR2 FQNNGV. CDR3 amino acids: CASSYHSGAGELFF. DNA of the CDR3: TGTGCCAGCAGTTATCATTCGGGGGCCGGGGAGCTGTTTTTT.